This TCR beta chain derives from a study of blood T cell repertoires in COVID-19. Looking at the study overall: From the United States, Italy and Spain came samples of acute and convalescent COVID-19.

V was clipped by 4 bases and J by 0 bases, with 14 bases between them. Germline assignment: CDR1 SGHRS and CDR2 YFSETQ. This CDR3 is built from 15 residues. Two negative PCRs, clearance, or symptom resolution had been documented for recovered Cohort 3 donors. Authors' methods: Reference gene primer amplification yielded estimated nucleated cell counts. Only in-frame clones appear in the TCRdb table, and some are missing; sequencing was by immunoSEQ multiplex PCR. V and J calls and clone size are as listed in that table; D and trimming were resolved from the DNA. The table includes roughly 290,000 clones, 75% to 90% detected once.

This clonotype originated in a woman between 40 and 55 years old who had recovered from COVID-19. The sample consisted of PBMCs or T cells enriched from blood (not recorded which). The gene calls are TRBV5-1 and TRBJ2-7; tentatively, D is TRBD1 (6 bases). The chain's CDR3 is CASSPGTRTSYEQYF. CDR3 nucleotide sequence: TGCGCCAGCAGCCCCGGGACACGGACCTCCTACGAGCAGTACTTC.